The 26 T cell receptor beta chains listed next were all sequenced from one sample in a study of regulatory T cells in long-lasting Graves disease. Sequencing libraries for TCR beta were prepared with iRepertoire HTBI primers and Arm-PCR of CDR3 regions. TCRdb recomputed calls from the multiplex PCR reads with MiXCR, one row per CDR3 protein. The data hold around 460,000 distinct CDR3 sequences, with about 22% observed a single time. Indicated time point: persistent/refractory GD, antithyroid drugs over 5 years with positive TRAb. Generation of the TCR library employed RNA extracted from PBMCs. The sample in question was peripheral blood mononuclear cells (PBMCs), obtained when the disease was refractory, from a patient treated with antithyroid drugs. The receptors shown here come from a female donor with Graves disease.

V and J are TRBV28 and TRBJ2-2; tentative D call: TRBD2 (6 bases). The V gene lost 4 bases and the J gene lost 1 base, with 10 bases spanning the gap. CDR1 and CDR2 (germline): MDHEN, SYDVKM. The CDR3 has 15 residues. The CDR3 is CASSSRLENTGELFF. The CDR3, as DNA: TGTGCCAGCAGTTCCCGACTAGAGAACACCGGGGAGCTGTTTTTT.

In this sample, this clonotype turned up many times. The chain has TRBV2 and TRBJ2-5; D perhaps matches TRBD2 (6 bases). This CDR3 spans 12 amino acids. V was pared by 8 bases and J by 3 bases, with 10 bases between. Germline lookup yields CDR1 SNHLY and CDR2 FYNNEI. Written as DNA, the CDR3 is TGTGCCAGCGGGGAGGAGGAAGAGACCCAGTACTTC. Translating gives CASGEEEETQYF.

The V call is TRBV10-3, the J call TRBJ1-2; D gene unclear. The CDR3 length is 12 residues. The V gene lost 0 bases and the J gene lost 9 bases, with 8 bases spanning the gap. Per the germline V gene, CDR1 is ENHRY and CDR2 is SYGVKD. CDR3 sequence (DNA): TGTGCCATCAGTGAGTCGAGAGGGAGCTACACCTTC. Translation gives CAISESRGSYTF.

In this sample, this clonotype turned up many times. The rearrangement uses TRBV12-3 or TRBV12-4 and TRBJ2-2, with TRBD1 as a possible D gene (6 bases). V was shortened by 5 bases and J by 0 bases, with 10 bases between the two germline ends. This CDR3 comprises 15 residues. Here the CDR3 reads CASSGDTTNTGELFF. CDR3 nucleotide sequence: TGTGCCAGCAGTGGGGACACAACGAACACCGGGGAGCTGTTTTTT.

To note about this clonotype: Since a far larger clone is one base different, this is likely a read error. The gene calls are TRBV15 and TRBJ1-5; weak D call: TRBD1 (5 bases). V gave up 5 bases and J gave up 2 bases, with 10 bases separating them. Germline values: CDR1 LNHNV, CDR2 YYDKDF (reference sequence). This CDR3 has 14 residues. CDR3 loop: CATSGDGGNQPQHF. As DNA, the CDR3 is TGTGCCACCAGCGGGGACGGCGGCAATCAGCCCCAGCATTTT.

This clonotype was seen at least ten times. The chain joins TRBV28 to TRBJ2-5, with 15 bases aligning to TRBD2. V was pared by 4 bases and J by 5 bases, with 8 bases of the junction left unmatched. This CDR3 region has 17 residues. CDR1 is MDHEN and CDR2 is SYDVKM in the germline V gene. CDR3 loop: CASSWTSGRDSSETQYF. The CDR3 bases are TGTGCCAGCAGTTGGACTAGCGGGAGGGATAGCTCCGAGACCCAGTACTTC. Using reference TRBV28 and TRBJ2-5 for the parts outside the CDR3, the full variable domain is DVKVTQSSRYLVKRTGEKVFLECVQDMDHENMFWYRQDPGLGLRLIYFSYDVKMKEKGDIPEGYSVSREKKERFSLILESASTNQTSMYLCASSWTSGRDSSETQYFGPGTRLLVL.

This clonotype was found many times. This chain connects TRBV7-2 to TRBJ1-6; D is perhaps TRBD1 (5 bases). The length of the CDR3 is 14 residues. Trimming stripped 3 bases from V and 6 bases from J, with 9 bases between. Germline CDR1 is SGHTA and CDR2 is FQGNSA. The CDR3 nucleotides are TGTGCCAGCAGCTTGGGACTGATTAATTCACCCCTCCACTTT. It is translated as CASSLGLINSPLHF.

To note about this clonotype: A read error may be the cause here, since a much bigger clone is one base away. This sequence joins TRBV28 and TRBJ2-2; D possibly corresponds to TRBD2 (6 bases). CDR1 is MDHEN and CDR2 is SYDVKM in the germline V gene. The CDR3 is made up of 15 amino acids. V lost 7 bases and J 5 bases, leaving 17 bases between the germline ends. CDR3 amino acids: CASTEGRSRTGELFF. As DNA, the CDR3 is TGTGCCAGCACCGAAGGGAGGAGCAGAACCGGGGAGCTGTTTTTT.

Details on this clonotype: One base away lies a much larger clone, so this may be a sequencing read error. The chain is built from TRBV6-2 or TRBV6-3 and TRBJ2-7; the D call may be TRBD1 or TRBD2 (5 bases each). Deletions cut 6 bases from V and 3 bases from J, with 21 bases between. Germline loops: CDR1 MNHEY, CDR2 SVGEGT. This CDR3 has 16 amino acids. The CDR3: CASRTRHGAERYEQYF. The DNA of the CDR3 is TGTGCCAGCAGAACTAGACATGGGGCTGAACGCTACGAGCAGTACTTC.

The chain joins TRBV7-3 to TRBJ2-5; possibly TRBD2 for D (6 bases). Trimming shortened V by 5 bases and J by 0 bases, and 10 bases separated the two germline ends. The germline V gene has CDR1 SGHTA and CDR2 FQGTGA. This CDR3 is 14 amino acids long. This CDR3 is CASSLSGYQETQYF. CDR3 sequence (DNA): TGTGCCAGCAGCCTTAGCGGATACCAAGAGACCCAGTACTTC.

This clonotype was seen repeatedly, ten times or more. The CDR3 spells CASSPDLLNTEAFF. In nucleotides, the CDR3 is TGTGCCAGCAGTCCGGACCTACTGAACACTGAAGCTTTCTTT. The rearrangement links TRBV28 to TRBJ1-1; D gene uncertain. Germline V CDR1 and CDR2: MDHEN, SYDVKM. The CDR3 spans 14 residues. The germline V and J ends were trimmed by 5 bases and 0 bases, with 10 bases remaining between them.

This clonotype was counted at least ten times. The chain carries TRBV2 and TRBJ2-3; D not certain. Germline V gene sequence: CDR1 SNHLY, CDR2 FYNNEI. The CDR3 has 13 residues. With 3 bases removed from V and 2 bases from J, the gap between germline ends came to 6 bases. For the CDR3, the DNA is TGTGCCAGCAGTGATCTGGACACAGATACGCAGTATTTT. Amino acids: CASSDLDTDTQYF.

Details on this clonotype: A read error may explain this, as a much larger clone is one base away. This chain links TRBV6-6 with TRBJ2-5; D uncertain. The CDR3 is 15 amino acids. CDR1 is MNHNY, CDR2 SVGAGI, per germline (reference sequence). The V gene lost 0 bases and the J gene lost 0 bases, with 8 bases spanning the gap. The chain's CDR3 is CASSYSVGYQETQYF. The DNA for the CDR3 is TGTGCCAGCAGTTACTCGGTAGGTTACCAAGAGACCCAGTACTTC.

The chain joins TRBV28 to TRBJ2-7; D unclear. Germline loops: CDR1 MDHEN, CDR2 SYDVKM. This CDR3 region has 15 residues. V dropped 3 bases and J dropped 0 bases, with 12 bases sitting between them. Here the CDR3 DNA reads TGTGCCAGCAGTTTCCGTAGCCGAAGCTCCTACGAGCAGTACTTC. Translation gives CASSFRSRSSYEQYF. Full variable domain (outside the CDR3, taken from reference TRBV28 and TRBJ2-7): DVKVTQSSRYLVKRTGEKVFLECVQDMDHENMFWYRQDPGLGLRLIYFSYDVKMKEKGDIPEGYSVSREKKERFSLILESASTNQTSMYLCASSFRSRSSYEQYFGPGTRLTVT.

The chain couples TRBV20-1 to TRBJ2-3, with 8 bases matching TRBD1. Unmatched junction bases numbered 6, after V lost 4 bases and J lost 3 bases. There are 14 residues in the CDR3. Germline loops: CDR1 DFQATT, CDR2 SNEGSKA (reference sequence). The CDR3 loop reads CSATGTGLTDTQYF. The CDR3 coding sequence is TGCAGTGCTACCGGGACAGGCTTAACAGATACGCAGTATTTT.

The chain recombines TRBV4-3 with TRBJ2-2; 8 nucleotides align to TRBD2. The CDR3 spans 16 residues. Per the germline V gene, CDR1 is LGHNA and CDR2 is YSLEER. The junction had 6 bases not matched to a gene; V was cut back by 4 bases and J by 2 bases. The CDR3 sequence: CASSLRLALNTGELFF. CDR3 DNA: TGCGCCAGCAGCCTCAGACTAGCGTTAAACACCGGGGAGCTGTTTTTT.

In its sample, this clonotype was seen many times. The chain is built from TRBV28 and TRBJ1-2; the D is unclear. The CDR3 extends over 13 amino acids. The V and J ends lost 4 bases and 7 bases respectively, with 13 bases between them. Germline values: CDR1 MDHEN, CDR2 SYDVKM. Here the CDR3 reads CASSSHGPGGYTF. As DNA, the CDR3 is TGTGCCAGCAGTTCCCACGGCCCGGGTGGCTACACCTTC.

V and J are TRBV9 and TRBJ2-2; 7 bases match TRBD1. The V gene's germline CDR1 is SGDLS and CDR2 YYNGEE. This CDR3 comprises 18 residues. V lost 6 bases, J lost 0 bases, and 14 bases stayed unmatched. The CDR3 spells CASKGGRGEVANTGELFF. The CDR3 DNA reads as TGTGCCAGCAAAGGGGGCAGGGGAGAGGTTGCGAACACCGGGGAGCTGTTTTTT.

There are a few counts of this clonotype. This may stem from a read error, because a much larger clone lies one nucleotide away. The chain uses TRBV12-3 or TRBV12-4 and TRBJ1-1, with 9 bases fitting TRBD1. The length of the CDR3 is 18 residues. The junction had 16 bases not matched to a gene; V was cut back by 7 bases and J by 1 base. In DNA, the CDR3 is TGTGCCAGCAAAGGGACAGGGAGAGCGTACCTATCGAACACTGAAGCTTTCTTT. Amino acids: CASKGTGRAYLSNTEAFF.

This clonotype was seen just once. The gene calls are TRBV9 and TRBJ2-5, with 8 bases identical to TRBD1. Germline trimming cut 4 bases from V and 5 bases from J; bases unmatched to any gene: 13. The germline V gene has CDR1 SGDLS and CDR2 YYNGEE. The CDR3 runs to 16 residues. CDR3 region: CASSIGSSGGTETQYF. CDR3 in DNA: TGTGCCAGCAGCATAGGATCGTCAGGGGGCACGGAGACCCAGTACTTC.

There are many counts of this clonotype. The rearrangement uses TRBV15 and TRBJ1-2, with D possibly matching TRBD1 (5 bases). CDR3 length: 16 residues. From germline, CDR1 is LNHNV and CDR2 YYDKDF (reference sequence). V lost 0 bases and J lost 2, with 13 bases in between. DNA of the CDR3: TGTGCCACCAGCAGAGACGCTGGGTCAGGGAACTATGGCTACACCTTC. Translating gives CATSRDAGSGNYGYTF.

Comment on this clonotype: Lacking the conserved final phenylalanine or tryptophan, this CDR3 likely reflects a read error. The V and J genes are TRBV6-1 and TRBJ1-2; D not resolved. The V end was cut by 4 bases, the J end by 3 bases, with 9 bases between. The V gene's germline CDR1 is MNHNS and CDR2 SASEGT. The CDR3 has 13 amino acids. CDR3 DNA: TGTGCCAGCAGTGCAAGTAGGGACTATGGCTACACCCTC. It is translated as CASSASRDYGYTL.

This clonotype showed up just a few times. The chain has TRBV12-3 or TRBV12-4 and TRBJ1-6; 8 bases align to TRBD1. CDR3 length: 16 residues. The V gene end was trimmed by 4 bases and the J gene end by 6 bases; junction bases not matched to a gene: 8. This CDR3 is CASSSPTGASNSPLHF. The CDR3 DNA reads TGTGCCAGCAGTTCACCGACAGGGGCAAGTAATTCACCCCTCCACTTT.

This clonotype was counted a few times. This chain uses TRBV30 with TRBJ2-7, with 13 bases that match TRBD2. Germline CDR1 and CDR2: GTSNPN and SVGIG (reference sequence). The CDR3 sequence is 15 residues long. Unmatched junction bases numbered 4, after V lost 3 bases and J lost 2 bases. CDR3 loop: CAWSETSGGAYEQYF. The CDR3 DNA reads as TGTGCCTGGAGCGAAACTAGCGGGGGGGCCTACGAGCAGTACTTC. Full variable domain (rest looked up from reference TRBV30 and TRBJ2-7): SQTIHQWPATLVQPVGSPLSLECTVEGTSNPNLYWYRQAAGRGLQLLFYSVGIGQISSEVPQNLSASRPQDRQFILSSKKLLLSDSGFYLCAWSETSGGAYEQYFGPGTRLTVT.

This clonotype was seen more than once but under ten times. A read error may account for a junction end that differs from germline. The chain couples TRBV7-9 to TRBJ2-1; no reliable D call. This CDR3 has 12 residues. The germline CDR1 and CDR2 sequences are SEHNR and FQNEAQ (reference sequence). CDR3: CASTLAGDEQFF. The CDR3 DNA reads TGTGCCAGCACCTTAGCTGGGGATGAGCAGTTCTTC. Full variable domain (rest looked up from reference TRBV7-9 and TRBJ2-1): DTGVSQNPRHKITKRGQNVTFRCDPISEHNRLYWYRQTLGQGPEFLTYFQNEAQLEKSRLLSDRFSAERPKGSFSTLEIQRTEQGDSAMYLCASTLAGDEQFFGPGTRLTVL.

This clonotype has more than one count but fewer than ten. The chain recombines TRBV7-2 with TRBJ1-5, with D possibly matching TRBD1 (5 bases). CDR1 is SGHTA, CDR2 FQGNSA, per germline. Trimming pared 3 bases from V and 9 bases from J, leaving 9 bases between. The CDR3 covers 12 residues. CDR3 loop: CASSLDMVPQHF. CDR3 bases: TGTGCCAGCAGCTTGGACATGGTGCCCCAGCATTTT.